Below are 16 T cell receptor beta chains sequenced from a single sample in a study of glioma-infiltrating T cells after dendritic cell vaccination. Using immunoSEQ multiplex PCR, the repertoire was profiled, and TCRdb retains in-frame clones only, with some absent. The sample includes about 64,000 clones, around 86% of them seen just once. This specimen was blood, taken before dendritic cell vaccination. These receptors were taken from a human donor with glioblastoma.

This rearrangement joins TRBV19 to TRBJ2-7; 8 bases line up with TRBD1. V trimming: 6 bases; J trimming: 3 bases; junction bases outside the gene matches: 7. The V gene's germline CDR1 is LNHDA and CDR2 SQIVND (reference sequence). The CDR3 is 14 amino acids. This CDR3 reads CASSRQGAFYEQYF. CDR3 nucleotides: TGTGCCAGTAGCCGGCAGGGGGCGTTCTACGAGCAGTACTTC.

The chain combines TRBV10-1 with TRBJ1-6; 9 nucleotides align to TRBD1. V lost 0 bases and J lost 7; bases outside the gene matches: 4. This CDR3 has 16 residues. Germline values: CDR1 WNHNN, CDR2 SYGVQD (reference sequence). The CDR3 sequence is CASSESLTGGNSPLHF. In DNA, the CDR3 is TGCGCCAGCAGTGAGTCGTTGACAGGGGGGAATTCACCCCTCCACTTT.

The chain couples TRBV5-1 to TRBJ2-5; possible D gene TRBD1, 6 bases. The DNA end lines up better with TRBJ2-7; the J call may be wrong. The germline gives CDR1 SGHRS, CDR2 YFSETQ. The CDR3 consists of 13 residues. CDR3 in amino acids: CASSLGTVSEQYF. DNA of the CDR3: TGCGCCAGCAGCTTGGGGACAGTAAGCGAGCAGTACTTC.

This clone was recorded only once. Here the CDR3 DNA reads TGTGCCAGCAGCCCTTTTTTTTTGACCCTCGGGGGTTACAATGAGCAGTTCTTC. Translating gives CASSPFFLTLGGYNEQFF. This chain uses TRBV14 with TRBJ2-1, with TRBD2 as a possible D gene (6 bases). Between the trimmed V and J ends, which lost 4 bases and 4 bases, there was a span of 23 bases. The CDR3 is 18 amino acids. Germline lookup yields CDR1 SGHDN and CDR2 FVKESK.

The CDR3 is CAISAQGLKDTEAFF. The DNA for the CDR3 is TGTGCCATCAGCGCCCAGGGCTTGAAAGACACTGAAGCTTTCTTT. V and J are TRBV10-3 and TRBJ1-1; the D gene is possibly TRBD1 (5 bases). This CDR3 has 15 amino acids. V was cut by 6 bases and J by 3 bases, with 17 bases left in between. CDR1 is ENHRY and CDR2 is SYGVKD in the germline V gene.

This chain connects TRBV5-6 to TRBJ1-2, with a weak D call TRBD1 (5 bases). CDR1 is SGHDT and CDR2 is YYEEEE in the germline V gene. Trimming stripped 1 base from V and 8 bases from J, with 15 bases between. The CDR3 loop spans 14 amino acids. CDR3 in amino acids: CASSLNLLRQGYTF. The CDR3 DNA reads as TGTGCCAGCAGCTTGAATCTCCTTAGACAGGGCTACACCTTC.

As concerns this clone: The junction departs from the called germline gene at one end, perhaps through a read error. Other DNA sequences within the sample encode an identical CDR3. The chain is built from TRBV11-2 and TRBJ1-5; D not resolved. The CDR3 extends over 13 amino acids. Looked up from germline, CDR1 is SGHAT and CDR2 is FQNNGV. CDR3 bases: TGTGCCAGCAGCCTAGATACCCACAGCCGAATCCATTTT. This translates into CASSLDTHSRIHF.

This rearrangement joins TRBV2 to TRBJ1-6; 8 bases fit TRBD1. This CDR3 has 13 amino acids. V lost 10 bases and J lost 5; bases outside the gene matches: 4. The V gene's germline CDR1 is SNHLY and CDR2 FYNNEI. The CDR3 DNA sequence: TGTGCCACCAGGGGGCTCCATAATTCACCCCTCCACTTT. It is translated as CATRGLHNSPLHF.

J is TRBJ2-3 and V is TRBV19; TRBD1 matches at 8 bases. V gave up 4 bases and J gave up 2 bases; unmatched junction bases: 14. Germline assignment: CDR1 LNHDA and CDR2 SQIVND (reference sequence). The CDR3 length is 18 residues. CDR3: CASSTWGRGTGFTDTQYF. For the CDR3, the DNA is TGTGCCAGTAGTACCTGGGGTCGTGGGACAGGTTTCACAGATACGCAGTATTTT.

The V call is TRBV7-9, the J call TRBJ1-1; 7 bases map to TRBD1. CDR3 length: 15 amino acids. Germline V gene sequence: CDR1 SEHNR, CDR2 FQNEAQ (reference sequence). V dropped 4 bases and J dropped 2; count of bases not matched to a gene: 7. CDR3 residues: CASSSGGTANTEAFF. For the CDR3, the DNA is TGTGCCAGCAGCTCAGGGGGGACAGCAAACACTGAAGCTTTCTTT.

The chain uses TRBV5-3 and TRBJ1-4, with TRBD1 identical over 9 bases. TRBV5-3 is noted as an ORF with a role that remains uncertain. Trimming cost V 5 bases and J 8 bases; bases outside gene matches: 7. The CDR3 totals 14 residues. CDR3: CARRRDRGAEKLFF. DNA for the CDR3: TGTGCCAGAAGGCGTGACAGGGGGGCGGAAAAACTGTTTTTT.

V and J are TRBV7-6 and TRBJ2-1, with TRBD2 matching 8 bases. The CDR3 length is 17 residues. CDR1 SGHVS and CDR2 FNYEAQ come from the germline V gene. The trim removed 5 bases at V and 4 bases at J, leaving 13 bases unmatched. The CDR3 sequence: CASSILVPQRGYNEQFF. The CDR3 DNA reads as TGTGCCAGCAGCATCCTTGTACCTCAGCGGGGGTACAATGAGCAGTTCTTC.

The chain couples TRBV19 to TRBJ2-5; D is tentatively TRBD1 or TRBD2 (6 bases each). The CDR3 sequence is 13 residues long. Germline V gene data show CDR1 as LNHDA and CDR2 as SQIVND (reference sequence). V gave up 4 bases and J gave up 4 bases, with 10 bases separating them. CDR3 loop: CASSREGGETQYF. CDR3 nucleotide sequence: TGTGCCAGTAGTAGAGAGGGGGGAGAGACCCAGTACTTC.

The rearrangement links TRBV6-4 to TRBJ2-2; TRBD1 matches at 10 bases. The ends lost 7 bases at V and 3 bases at J; junction bases unmatched: 8. This CDR3 region has 16 residues. Germline CDR1 reads MRHNA; CDR2 reads SNTAGT. DNA of the CDR3: TGTGCCAGCAAGCCAACCGGGACAGGGGACACCGGGGAGCTGTTTTTT. This codes for CASKPTGTGDTGELFF.

CDR3 in amino acids: CASRLGGVRNEQYF. DNA of the CDR3: TGCGCCAGCAGACTCGGGGGAGTAAGGAACGAGCAGTACTTC. J is TRBJ2-5 and V is TRBV10-2; D is perhaps TRBD2 (6 bases). TRBJ2-7 matches the DNA end more closely, so the J call is doubtful. This CDR3 spans 14 amino acids. Germline values: CDR1 WSHSY, CDR2 SAAADI.

This sequence joins TRBV5-1 and TRBJ2-5; D unresolved. CDR3 size: 14 residues. Germline values: CDR1 SGHRS, CDR2 YFSETQ. Trimming shortened V by 0 bases and J by 5 bases, and 11 bases separated the two germline ends. The DNA for the CDR3 is TGCGCCAGCAGCTTGGGGCGGCCTATGGAGACCCAGTACTTC. It encodes CASSLGRPMETQYF.